These 24 T cell receptor beta chains share one sample of origin, sequenced in a study of blood T cell repertoires in COVID-19. Libraries were prepared by immunoSEQ multiplex PCR; TCRdb keeps only in-frame clonotypes and omits some of them. The sample lists 75,000 to 90,000 clones, around 78% occurring once. Sequencing was carried out using peripheral blood. All receptors derive from a man in his sixties with COVID-19, enrolled during active disease.

This clone has just one count. The gene calls are TRBV18 and TRBJ2-5; 8 bases align to TRBD2. V gave up 1 base and J gave up 2 bases; unmatched junction bases: 6. The CDR3 extends over 16 amino acids. Germline loops: CDR1 KGHSH, CDR2 LQKENI. CDR3 bases: TGTGCCAGCTCACCACTTGTAACTAGCGGACAAGAGACCCAGTACTTC. As protein: CASSPLVTSGQETQYF.

The chain joins TRBV5-4 to TRBJ2-3; possibly TRBD2 for D (7 bases). CDR1 and CDR2 (germline): SGHNT, YYREEE (reference sequence). Between the trimmed V and J ends, which lost 1 base and 0 bases, there was a span of 12 bases. The length of the CDR3 is 16 residues. This CDR3 is CASSLKGGLSTDTQYF. CDR3 bases: TGTGCCAGCAGCTTGAAGGGGGGGCTGAGCACAGATACGCAGTATTTT.

V usage is TRBV5-1 and J usage is TRBJ2-1; 9 bases agree with TRBD2. V lost 2 bases and J lost 4; bases outside the gene matches: 7. CDR1 and CDR2 from the germline V gene are SGHRS and YFSETQ. The length of the CDR3 is 16 residues. CDR3 region: CASSLESGGPYNEQFF. In DNA form, the CDR3 reads TGCGCCAGCAGCTTAGAGAGCGGGGGGCCTTACAATGAGCAGTTCTTC. The full variable domain, in which reference TRBV5-1 and TRBJ2-1 provide the parts outside the CDR3, is KAGVTQTPRYLIKTRGQQVTLSCSPISGHRSVSWYQQTPGQGLQFLFEYFSETQRNKGNFPGRFSGRQFSNSRSEMNVSTLELGDSALYLCASSLESGGPYNEQFFGPGTRLTVL.

The rearrangement uses TRBV27 and TRBJ1-2; TRBD1 matches at 11 bases. The germline V gene encodes CDR1 MNHEY and CDR2 SMNVEV (reference sequence). The CDR3 sequence is 16 residues long. V shed 6 bases and J 5 bases; nucleotides not matched to a gene: 11. The CDR3 nucleotides are TGTGCCAGCAGCCCATCCACCGGGACAGGGGGATATGGCTACACCTTC. It codes for CASSPSTGTGGYGYTF.

This clone was found a few times. The gene calls are TRBV7-8 and TRBJ2-5; D might be TRBD2 (6 bases). Germline loops: CDR1 SGHVS, CDR2 FQNEAQ. V dropped 3 bases and J dropped 2 bases, with 16 bases sitting between them. CDR3 length equals 16 residues. The CDR3: CASSFRPAGTQETQYF. Written as DNA, the CDR3 is TGTGCCAGCAGCTTCCGTCCAGCGGGCACACAAGAGACCCAGTACTTC.

The chain carries TRBV28 and TRBJ1-2; D gene ambiguous. The ends were cut back, 6 bases at V and 8 bases at J, with 13 bases in the middle. Per germline, CDR1 MDHEN and CDR2 SYDVKM. The CDR3 extends over 12 amino acids. CDR3 sequence (DNA): TGTGCCAGCAGCACCCCTACGGAGGGCTACACCTTC. This encodes CASSTPTEGYTF.

The chain combines TRBV18 with TRBJ2-7; D not certain. The CDR3 is 16 residues long. V lost 2 bases to trimming and J lost 1 base, with 15 bases between them. Germline V CDR1 and CDR2: KGHSH, LQKENI. CDR3 sequence (DNA): TGTGCCAGCTCACCAATCCCCGGGTCGGGTTCCTACGAGCAGTACTTC. It encodes CASSPIPGSGSYEQYF.

This clone was seen a single time. This chain connects TRBV9 to TRBJ2-1; 8 bases align to TRBD2. The CDR3 length is 16 residues. Germline CDR1 is SGDLS and CDR2 is YYNGEE. The ends lost 0 bases at V and 8 bases at J; junction bases unmatched: 10. The CDR3: CASSVVLSGSMDEQFF. CDR3 coding DNA: TGTGCCAGCAGCGTAGTCCTCAGCGGGAGTATGGATGAGCAGTTCTTC.

The chain uses TRBV30 and TRBJ1-1; maybe TRBD1 (6 bases). Trimming left V 4 bases short and J 1 base short, with 13 bases between. This CDR3 region has 14 residues. Per the germline V gene, CDR1 is GTSNPN and CDR2 is SVGIG (reference sequence). The CDR3 nucleotides are TGTGCCTGGAATACCCTGACAGGGAACACTGAAGCTTTCTTT. Protein: CAWNTLTGNTEAFF.

The chain links TRBV19 to TRBJ2-7; 12 bases are a match to TRBD2. Germline V CDR1 and CDR2: LNHDA, SQIVND (reference sequence). With 7 bases clipped from V and 6 bases from J, the junction kept 7 bases outside the gene matches. The length of the CDR3 is 14 residues. The CDR3 region has the DNA TGTGCCAGTAAAGGACTAGCGGGAACGGGCGAGCAGTACTTC. As protein: CASKGLAGTGEQYF.

The rearrangement joins TRBV19 to TRBJ2-5, with D perhaps TRBD2 (5 bases). Trimming shortened V by 4 bases and J by 4 bases, and 10 bases separated the two germline ends. CDR1 is LNHDA and CDR2 is SQIVND in the germline V gene (reference sequence). The CDR3 consists of 13 residues. The CDR3 loop reads CASSKTRAETQYF. Written as DNA, the CDR3 is TGTGCCAGTAGTAAAACTAGGGCAGAGACCCAGTACTTC.

The chain joins TRBV6-5 to TRBJ2-7; TRBD2 matches at 7 bases. This CDR3 has 15 residues. Germline lookup yields CDR1 MNHEY and CDR2 SVGAGI. V was pared by 0 bases and J by 3 bases, with 5 bases of the junction left unmatched. CDR3 amino acids: CASSYSLAEIYEQYF. CDR3 in DNA: TGTGCCAGCAGTTACTCCCTAGCGGAAATCTACGAGCAGTACTTC.

The rearrangement uses TRBV7-2 and TRBJ1-1; 7 bases line up with TRBD1. J gave up 5 bases and V 2 bases, and 2 bases lay outside the gene matches. CDR3 length equals 13 residues. CDR1 is SGHTA and CDR2 is FQGNSA in the germline V gene. The CDR3 DNA follows: TGTGCCAGCAGCTTACGGACAGGAACTGAAGCTTTCTTT. Amino acid sequence: CASSLRTGTEAFF.

The genes are TRBV6-5 and TRBJ2-1; D is undetermined. V was pared by 4 bases and J by 0 bases, with 13 bases between. CDR1 MNHEY and CDR2 SVGAGI come from the germline V gene. This CDR3 is 16 amino acids long. The CDR3 loop reads CASSSAARSSYNEQFF. The CDR3 DNA is TGTGCCAGCAGTTCCGCCGCCCGTAGCTCCTACAATGAGCAGTTCTTC.

The sample holds a few counts of this clone. The rearrangement uses TRBV5-1 and TRBJ2-7, with TRBD1 matching 11 bases. Germline-derived CDR1 and CDR2 are SGHRS and YFSETQ. The CDR3 is 15 residues long. Trimming at V came to 3 bases and at J to 5 bases, leaving 7 bases not matched to a gene. The CDR3 DNA reads as TGCGCCAGCAGCTCCGCCGGACAGGGGGCAAACGAGCAGTACTTC. Its translation: CASSSAGQGANEQYF. Complete variable domain (other parts from reference TRBV5-1 and TRBJ2-7): KAGVTQTPRYLIKTRGQQVTLSCSPISGHRSVSWYQQTPGQGLQFLFEYFSETQRNKGNFPGRFSGRQFSNSRSEMNVSTLELGDSALYLCASSSAGQGANEQYFGPGTRLTVT.

This clone was detected only a few times. The chain recombines TRBV30 with TRBJ1-4; tentatively, D is TRBD1 (6 bases). The germline gives CDR1 GTSNPN, CDR2 SVGIG (reference sequence). This CDR3 contains 14 residues. Trimming stripped 1 base from V and 3 bases from J, with 9 bases between. CDR3 sequence: CAWSAGQPNEKLFF. The CDR3 region has the DNA TGTGCCTGGAGTGCCGGACAGCCTAATGAAAAACTGTTTTTT.

The V call is TRBV19, the J call TRBJ1-5; 11 bases align to TRBD1. Per germline, CDR1 LNHDA and CDR2 SQIVND (reference sequence). V lost 6 bases, J lost 0 bases, and 13 bases stayed unmatched. The CDR3 runs to 19 residues. In DNA, the CDR3 is TGTGCCAGTAGGCAATCCCGGACAGGGGGCACGGGTAGCAATCAGCCCCAGCATTTT. It yields the protein CASRQSRTGGTGSNQPQHF.

This clone was observed a handful of times. J is TRBJ2-3 and V is TRBV7-9; TRBD2 might be the D (5 bases). This CDR3 region has 16 residues. CDR1 SEHNR and CDR2 FQNEAQ come from the germline V gene (reference sequence). Trimming stripped 1 base from V and 1 base from J, with 12 bases between. CDR3 region: CASSLGTAARTDTQYF. For the CDR3, the DNA is TGTGCCAGCAGCTTAGGTACAGCGGCTCGCACAGATACGCAGTATTTT.

The chain links TRBV27 to TRBJ1-5; 8 bases map to TRBD1. The ends lost 4 bases at V and 6 bases at J; junction bases unmatched: 8. Germline V gene sequence: CDR1 MNHEY, CDR2 SMNVEV (reference sequence). The CDR3 length is 15 residues. CDR3 sequence: CASSSPGGEGQPQHF. The CDR3 DNA reads TGTGCCAGCAGTTCCCCAGGGGGCGAAGGTCAGCCCCAGCATTTT.

This chain connects TRBV5-1 to TRBJ2-5; the match to TRBD1 covers 9 bases. The CDR3 loop spans 15 amino acids. Germline trimming cut 3 bases from V and 4 bases from J; bases unmatched to any gene: 7. The germline V gene encodes CDR1 SGHRS and CDR2 YFSETQ. CDR3 protein: CASSYGTGRRETQYF. In DNA, the CDR3 is TGCGCCAGCAGCTACGGGACAGGGAGGCGAGAGACCCAGTACTTC. Filled out from reference TRBV5-1 and TRBJ2-5, the complete variable domain reads KAGVTQTPRYLIKTRGQQVTLSCSPISGHRSVSWYQQTPGQGLQFLFEYFSETQRNKGNFPGRFSGRQFSNSRSEMNVSTLELGDSALYLCASSYGTGRRETQYFGPGTRLLVL.

The chain combines TRBV2 with TRBJ1-4, with TRBD1 matching 9 bases. CDR1 and CDR2 from the germline V gene are SNHLY and FYNNEI. V shed 4 bases, J shed 1 base, and the junction held 7 bases outside the gene matches. This CDR3 has 17 residues. CDR3 DNA: TGTGCCAGCAGTGCGGTGGGGACAGGGTTAACTAATGAAAAACTGTTTTTT. It translates to CASSAVGTGLTNEKLFF.

The chain links TRBV30 to TRBJ1-2; no firm D call. Trimming removed 3 bases from V and 0 bases from J, with 8 bases in between. The CDR3 has 13 amino acids. In germline, CDR1 is GTSNPN, CDR2 SVGIG (reference sequence). CDR3 amino acids: CAWRLYTNYGYTF. The CDR3 nucleotides read TGTGCCTGGAGATTGTATACTAACTATGGCTACACCTTC. The variable domain in full, with the rest retrieved from reference TRBV30 and TRBJ1-2, is SQTIHQWPATLVQPVGSPLSLECTVEGTSNPNLYWYRQAAGRGLQLLFYSVGIGQISSEVPQNLSASRPQDRQFILSSKKLLLSDSGFYLCAWRLYTNYGYTFGSGTRLTVV.

The CDR3 here is CASSKGLGNEQFF. The CDR3 DNA is TGTGCCAGCAGTAAGGGACTCGGCAATGAGCAGTTCTTC. V gene TRBV6-2 or TRBV6-3 combines with J gene TRBJ2-1; D is perhaps TRBD2 (6 bases). The CDR3 spans 13 residues. CDR1 MNHEY and CDR2 SVGEGT come from the germline V gene. V was cut by 5 bases and J by 6 bases, with 11 bases left in between.

This chain uses TRBV7-9 with TRBJ2-3; D is possibly TRBD2 (5 bases). This CDR3 comprises 15 residues. Germline CDR1 SEHNR, CDR2 FQNEAQ (reference sequence). V lost 5 bases to trimming and J lost 4 bases, with 16 bases between them. The CDR3 loop reads CASSPESDLSDTQYF. The CDR3 nucleotides are TGTGCCAGCAGCCCAGAGTCGGACTTGTCAGATACGCAGTATTTT.